These 11 T cell receptor beta chains were all obtained from the same sample, sequenced in a study of cytomegalovirus exposure and HLA in healthy donors. The PCR contained 60 Vbeta and 13 Jbeta primers. Data came from immunoSEQ multiplex PCR; TCRdb stores just in-frame clones and leaves some out. Here the sample spans 110,000 or so clones, 82% being singletons. The sequenced sample was PBMCs. The receptors derive from a woman younger than 35 in good health and CMV-seronegative.

The rearrangement joins TRBV27 to TRBJ2-7, with D unresolved. The V end was cut by 8 bases, the J end by 1 base, with 15 bases between. The CDR3 runs 14 residues. Germline V gene data show CDR1 as MNHEY and CDR2 as SMNVEV (reference sequence). The CDR3 DNA is TGTGCCAGCGACTGCTCCCCTCCTTCCTACGAGCAGTACGTC. Residues: CASDCSPPSYEQYV.

The chain recombines TRBV18 with TRBJ2-2, with 7 bases identical to TRBD2. CDR1 is KGHSH, CDR2 LQKENI, per germline. This CDR3 region has 15 residues. V shed 2 bases, J shed 3 bases, and the junction held 3 bases outside the gene matches. CDR3 nucleotide sequence: TGTGCCAGCTCACCAAGGAGCGGGGACACCGGGGAGCTGTTTTTT. This sequence encodes CASSPRSGDTGELFF.

The gene calls are TRBV6-1 and TRBJ2-7, with TRBD1 matching 9 bases. J gave up 0 bases and V 3 bases, and 3 bases lay outside the gene matches. Germline CDR1 reads MNHNS; CDR2 reads SASEGT. This CDR3 has 15 residues. CDR3 DNA sequence: TGTGCCAGCAGTGAGCCGGGACAGGGCTCCTACGAGCAGTACTTC. Amino acid sequence: CASSEPGQGSYEQYF.

A word on this clone: This same CDR3 is encoded by further DNA sequences in the sample. The chain links TRBV11-2 to TRBJ2-2; D may be TRBD1 (5 bases). CDR1 is SGHAT, CDR2 FQNNGV, per germline. This CDR3 has 13 residues. Trimming took 1 base from V and 5 from J, leaving 5 bases between them. CDR3 DNA sequence: TGTGCCAGCAGCTTAGCAGGGACCGGGGAGCTGTTTTTT. Its translation is CASSLAGTGELFF.

This sequence joins TRBV7-9 and TRBJ1-2; maybe TRBD1 (5 bases). Per the germline V gene, CDR1 is SEHNR and CDR2 is FQNEAQ (reference sequence). V lost 0 bases and J 2 bases, leaving 10 bases between the germline ends. The CDR3 has 15 residues. DNA for the CDR3: TGTGCCAGCAGCTTAGCAAGGGGAACCAACTATGGCTACACCTTC. Translating gives CASSLARGTNYGYTF.

The chain links TRBV5-6 to TRBJ2-3; 7 nucleotides align to TRBD2. The V gene end was trimmed by 1 base and the J gene end by 2 bases; junction bases not matched to a gene: 4. CDR1 and CDR2 from the germline V gene are SGHDT and YYEEEE. The length of the CDR3 is 15 residues. The CDR3 is CASSLYSGHTDTQYF. CDR3 DNA sequence: TGTGCCAGCAGCTTGTATAGCGGGCACACAGATACGCAGTATTTT.

The chain recombines TRBV25-1 with TRBJ2-6; TRBD1 aligns across 8 bases. With 6 bases clipped from V and 0 bases from J, the junction kept 4 bases outside the gene matches. The V gene's germline CDR1 is MGHDK and CDR2 SYGVNS. The length of the CDR3 is 16 residues. As DNA, the CDR3 is TGTGCCAGCAGGGACAGGGATAGCTCTGGGGCCAACGTCCTGACTTTC. It codes for CASRDRDSSGANVLTF. The complete variable domain, with remaining parts taken from reference TRBV25-1 and TRBJ2-6, reads EADIYQTPRYLVIGTGKKITLECSQTMGHDKMYWYQQDPGMELHLIHYSYGVNSTEKGDLSSESTVSRIRTEHFPLTLESARPSHTSQYLCASRDRDSSGANVLTFGAGSRLTVL.

This chain uses TRBV27 with TRBJ2-6; D unresolved. V lost 6 bases and J 0 bases, leaving 21 bases between the germline ends. CDR1 MNHEY and CDR2 SMNVEV come from the germline V gene (reference sequence). The length of the CDR3 is 19 residues. The CDR3 reads CASSLWRKVADSGANVLTF. In nucleotides, the CDR3 is TGTGCCAGCAGCCTATGGCGGAAGGTGGCAGACTCTGGGGCCAACGTCCTGACTTTC.

The gene calls are TRBV28 and TRBJ2-7; 12 bases agree with TRBD2. The CDR3 covers 16 residues. The V segment lost 4 bases and the J segment 5 bases; nucleotides outside the gene matches: 9. Germline CDR1 MDHEN, CDR2 SYDVKM. The CDR3 sequence: CASSSPRLAGANEQYF. The CDR3 nucleotides are TGTGCCAGCAGTTCTCCTCGACTAGCGGGAGCGAACGAGCAGTACTTC.

This clone was counted only a few times. The J gene is TRBJ1-5, the V gene TRBV6-5; D gene ambiguous. The V gene lost 6 bases and the J gene lost 4 bases, with 16 bases spanning the gap. The CDR3 sequence is 15 residues long. Germline V CDR1 and CDR2: MNHEY, SVGAGI. The CDR3, as DNA: TGTGCCAGCAGAGCCCCCGGGTCCTCAAATCAGCCCCAGCATTTT. As protein: CASRAPGSSNQPQHF.

The chain carries TRBV6-6 and TRBJ2-5; TRBD1 agrees at 9 bases. V shed 7 bases and J 5 bases; nucleotides not matched to a gene: 8. The V gene's germline CDR1 is MNHNY and CDR2 SVGAGI (reference sequence). This CDR3 is built from 14 residues. CDR3 DNA: TGTGCCAGCACTATGGGACAGGGTATGGAGACCCAGTACTTC. This sequence encodes CASTMGQGMETQYF.